This TCR beta chain derives from a study of T-cell reconstitution after alpha-beta-depleted transplantation in children (dated by TCRdb to about 2016). Study-level background: The study quantitatively tracked T-cell immune reconstitution after TCRalphabeta/CD19-depleted allogeneic hematopoietic cell transplantation in children using TCR repertoire profiling.

The library was produced with PCR. The instrument was an Illumina HiSeq 2500. To normalize quantification of the TCRbeta repertoire, the TCR libraries were built with molecular barcoding that relied on unique molecular identifiers. The raw public reads went through TCRdb reprocessing: fastp at Q25, MiXCR clone calling, in-frame beta chains kept. One record per CDR3 amino acid sequence lists the most common genes and DNA. This sample lists 200,000 to 250,000 distinct CDR3 sequences; around 9.5% were detected once. The ten biggest clones cover about 6% of the sample. This clonotype was found a few times. What this receptor recognizes is not known. No base quality information exists; no much larger clone differs at one position. The CDR3 numbers 14 residues from cysteine through phenylalanine. This entry keeps only the CDR3 DNA: 42 bases, framed from base 1. For CDR1 and CDR2, the germline V gene (reference sequence) lists LNHDA and SQIVND. From V the trimming removes 9 bases and from J it removes 4 bases, while the gene matches leave 11 bases of the junction unaccounted for.

This receptor chain uses TRBV19 and TRBJ1-2; TRBD1 aligns with 7 central bases. The source was PBMCs from the stem cell graft donor, collected from the stem cell graft. The origin of this receptor is a human donor who donated a stem cell graft to a child with acute lymphoblastic leukemia. CDR3 region: CASHHLQGTYGYTF. Read as DNA, the sequence is TGTGCCAGCCACCACTTACAGGGGACCTATGGCTACACCTTC.